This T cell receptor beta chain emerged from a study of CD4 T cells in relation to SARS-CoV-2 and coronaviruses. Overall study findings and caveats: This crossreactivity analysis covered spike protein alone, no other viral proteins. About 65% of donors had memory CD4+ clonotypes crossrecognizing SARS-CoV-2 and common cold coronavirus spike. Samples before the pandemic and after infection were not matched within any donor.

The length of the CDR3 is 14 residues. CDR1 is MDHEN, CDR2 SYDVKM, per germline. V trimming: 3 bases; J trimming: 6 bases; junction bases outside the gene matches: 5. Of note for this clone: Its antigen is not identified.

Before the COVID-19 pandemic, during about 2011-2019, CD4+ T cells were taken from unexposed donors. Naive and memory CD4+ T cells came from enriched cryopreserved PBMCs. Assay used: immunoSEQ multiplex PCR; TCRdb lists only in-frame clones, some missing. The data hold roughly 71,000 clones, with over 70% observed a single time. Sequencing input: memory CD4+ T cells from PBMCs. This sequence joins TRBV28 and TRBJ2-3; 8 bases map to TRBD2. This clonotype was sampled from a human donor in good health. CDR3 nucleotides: TGTGCCAGCAGTTTTGGCGGGAGGAGCGATACGCAGTATTTT. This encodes CASSFGGRSDTQYF.